This is a list of T cell receptor beta chains from one sample in a study of T-cell reconstitution after alpha-beta-depleted transplantation in children. Each CDR3 protein gets one entry after TCRdb re-called the PCR reads with MiXCR. The sample shows 300,000 to 400,000 distinct CDR3 sequences, around 15% of them seen only once. The sample was PBMCs, mostly from graft donor cells, taken 360 days after TCRalphabeta/CD19-depleted stem cell transplant. Receptors originate from a male patient between 2 and 15 years old who had a stem cell transplant for acute lymphoblastic leukemia, so the T cells may come from the graft donor. Both conserved end residues are part of each CDR3. A D gene is named only where the DNA matches it firmly. Clone size is given for some rows only: seen once, a few or many times, or a class if the clone is expanded.

v_call,j_call,clone_size,d_call,cdr3_aa,cdr3_nt
TRBV6-2/TRBV6-3,TRBJ2-6,few,-,CASSYLQGGSGANVLTF,TGTGCCAGCAGTTATTTACAGGGTGGCTCTGGGGCCAACGTCCTGACTTTC
TRBV2,TRBJ2-1,-,-,CASSDGVSMGYNEQFF,TGTGCCAGCAGTGATGGGGTTAGCATGGGCTACAATGAGCAGTTCTTC
TRBV7-2,TRBJ2-2,-,-,CASSLTGTSNTGELFF,TGTGCCAGCAGCTTAACCGGGACTTCGAACACCGGGGAGCTGTTTTTT
TRBV28,TRBJ1-1,few,-,CASKGLSNTEAFF,TGTGCCAGCAAAGGGCTCTCGAACACTGAAGCTTTCTTT
TRBV4-3,TRBJ2-2,many,TRBD1,CASSQRQGNSRGELFF,TGCGCCAGCAGCCAACGACAGGGGAATAGTAGGGGGGAGCTGTTTTTT
TRBV6-5,TRBJ2-7,-,-,CASSYLGKSSYEQYF,TGTGCCAGCAGTTACCTAGGAAAGAGCTCCTACGAGCAGTACTTC
TRBV21-1,TRBJ2-3,many,-,CASSCRLAGVTDTQYF,TGTGCCAGCAGCTGCCGACTAGCGGGAGTCACAGATACGCAGTATTTT
TRBV6-5,TRBJ2-7,-,TRBD1,CASSYYSSWTGVYEQYF,TGTGCCAGCAGTTACTATTCCTCTTGGACAGGGGTCTACGAGCAGTACTTC
TRBV4-3,TRBJ2-4,many,TRBD2,CASSEAAGGSKNIQYF,TGCGCCAGCAGCGAAGCAGCGGGAGGATCCAAAAACATTCAGTACTTC
TRBV28,TRBJ1-3,few,-,CASRGFSGNTIYF,TGTGCCAGCCGGGGGTTCTCTGGAAACACCATATATTTT
TRBV23-1,TRBJ2-7,-,TRBD2,CASSQSIAGGEGF,TGCGCCAGCAGTCAATCGATAGCCGGAGGGGAGGGCTTC
TRBV12-3/TRBV12-4,TRBJ2-7,few,-,CASSLAQSSYEQYF,TGTGCCAGCAGTTTAGCTCAAAGCTCCTACGAGCAGTACTTC
TRBV4-1,TRBJ2-1,few,TRBD2,CASSQAGLGPVAVF,TGCGCCAGCAGCCAAGCGGGACTAGGGCCCGTAGCGGTCTTC
TRBV12-3/TRBV12-4,TRBJ2-1,few,-,CASSLNLGEWNEQFF,TGTGCCAGCAGTCTCAACCTGGGAGAGTGGAATGAGCAGTTCTTC